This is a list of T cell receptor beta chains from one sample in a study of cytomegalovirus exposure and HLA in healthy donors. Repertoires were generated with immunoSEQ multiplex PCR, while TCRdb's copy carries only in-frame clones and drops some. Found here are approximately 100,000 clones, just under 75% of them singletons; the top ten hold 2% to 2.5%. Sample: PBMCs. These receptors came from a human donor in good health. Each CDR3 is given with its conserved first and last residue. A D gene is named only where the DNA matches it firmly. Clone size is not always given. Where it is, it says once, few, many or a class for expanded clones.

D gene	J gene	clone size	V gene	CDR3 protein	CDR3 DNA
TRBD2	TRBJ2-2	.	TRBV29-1	CSGTRGGGNTGELFF	TGCAGCGGTACGCGGGGGGGAGGGAACACCGGGGAGCTGTTTTTT
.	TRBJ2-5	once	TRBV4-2	CASSQDPAGAGDQYF	TGTGCCAGCAGCCAAGATCCCGCGGGGGCCGGGGACCAGTACTTC
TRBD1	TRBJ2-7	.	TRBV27	CASSSLGQAYEQYF	TGTGCCAGCAGTTCTCTGGGACAGGCCTACGAGCAGTACTTC
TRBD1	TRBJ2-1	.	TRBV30	CAWSRGIDNEQFF	TGTGCCTGGAGCAGGGGGATAGACAATGAGCAGTTCTTC
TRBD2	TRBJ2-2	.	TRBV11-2	CASTRRLAGGPDTGELFF	TGTGCCAGCACCCGGAGGCTAGCGGGAGGGCCTGACACCGGGGAGCTGTTTTTT
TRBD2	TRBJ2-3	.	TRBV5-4	CASSYSSGTSGRRGDTQYF	TGTGCCAGCAGTTATTCCTCCGGGACTAGCGGGAGGCGAGGGGATACGCAGTATTTT
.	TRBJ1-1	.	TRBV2	CASRIQVTMNTEAFF	TGTGCCAGCAGGATTCAGGTGACCATGAACACTGAAGCTTTCTTT
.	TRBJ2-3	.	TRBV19	CASRARVVTDTQYF	TGTGCCAGCCGGGCGAGGGTTGTAACAGATACGCAGTATTTT
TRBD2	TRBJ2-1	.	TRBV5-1	CASSLPSGRADEQFF	TGCGCCAGCAGCTTGCCTAGCGGGAGGGCAGATGAGCAGTTCTTC
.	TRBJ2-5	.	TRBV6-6	CASSRGYQETQYF	TGTGCCAGCAGCAGGGGCTACCAAGAGACCCAGTACTTC
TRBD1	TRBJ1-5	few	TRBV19	CARIPGQGVISPNQPQHF	TGTGCCAGGATTCCGGGACAGGGGGTGATTTCGCCTAATCAGCCCCAGCATTTT
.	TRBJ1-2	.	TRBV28	CASSLWTGIPRDYGYTF	TGTGCCAGCAGTTTATGGACCGGGATCCCTAGGGACTATGGCTACACCTTC
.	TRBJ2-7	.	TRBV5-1	CASSLGRGGRSYEQYF	TGCGCCAGCAGCTTGGGCCGCGGGGGCCGTTCATACGAGCAGTACTTC
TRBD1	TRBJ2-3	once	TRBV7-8	CASSLTGQGPDTQYF	TGTGCCAGCAGCTTAACAGGACAGGGCCCAGATACGCAGTATTTT
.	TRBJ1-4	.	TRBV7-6	CASRAGRLDLNEKLFF	TGTGCCAGCCGTGCGGGGCGACTCGACCTTAATGAAAAACTGTTTTTT
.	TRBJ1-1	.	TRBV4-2	CASSQVRTEAFF	TGTGCCAGCAGCCAAGTTAGAACTGAAGCTTTCTTT
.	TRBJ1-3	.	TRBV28	CASSSNLRTSAGNTIYF	TGTGCCAGCAGTTCCAACCTCCGGACAAGCGCTGGAAACACCATATATTTT
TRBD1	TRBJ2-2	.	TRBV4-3	CASSHANPRGTGELFF	TGCGCCAGCAGCCACGCAAATCCCAGGGGGACCGGGGAGCTGTTTTTT
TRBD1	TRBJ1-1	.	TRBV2	CASRETGARNTEAFF	TGTGCCAGCAGGGAGACAGGGGCCAGGAACACTGAAGCTTTCTTT
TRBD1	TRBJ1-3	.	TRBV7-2	CASSSGGSGNTIYF	TGTGCCAGCAGCTCAGGGGGCTCTGGAAACACCATATATTTT
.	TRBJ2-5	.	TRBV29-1	CSSRLGLGETQYF	TGCAGCTCCCGACTAGGCCTGGGGGAGACCCAGTACTTC
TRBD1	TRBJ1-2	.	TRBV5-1	CASGTGDNYGYTF	TGCGCCAGCGGGACAGGGGATAACTATGGCTACACCTTC
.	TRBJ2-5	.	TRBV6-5	CASSSPRPQAGETQYF	TGTGCCAGCAGTTCCCCTCGTCCCCAGGCAGGAGAGACCCAGTACTTC
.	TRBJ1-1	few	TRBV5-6	CASSFNLGLSNTEAFF	TGTGCCAGCAGCTTCAATCTTGGGCTTTCGAACACTGAAGCTTTCTTT
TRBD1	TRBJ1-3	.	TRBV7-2	CASSPPGQGFSGNTIYF	TGTGCCAGCAGCCCACCGGGACAGGGCTTCTCTGGAAACACCATATATTTT
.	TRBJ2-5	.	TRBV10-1	CASTIYPTRGQETQYF	TGCGCCAGCACCATTTACCCAACCAGGGGCCAAGAGACCCAGTACTTC